Below, 25 T cell receptor beta chains from the same sample are listed, as sequenced in a study of molecular identifiers for immune sequencing clone quantification. TCRdb passed the PCR reads through MiXCR, listing each CDR3 protein once. Found here are more than 550,000 distinct CDR3 sequences, around 25% of them singletons; the top ten hold 0.6% to 0.9%. Sequences were obtained from naive CD8+ T cells from blood, with Jurkat cell RNA spiked in. Regarding subset: FACS-sorted CD8+CD4-CCR7+CD45RA+ naive T cells. Source of these receptors: a human donor in good health. Some libraries in this study had Jurkat cell RNA spiked in.

As regards this clonotype: A much larger clone lies a single base off, so this may be a read error. The V and J genes are TRBV29-1 and TRBJ2-5; maybe TRBD2 (6 bases). V lost 6 bases to trimming and J lost 5 bases, with 16 bases between them. The CDR3 contains 13 residues. Germline CDR1 and CDR2: SQVTM and ANQGSEA. The CDR3 DNA sequence: TGCAGCGTAGTTCCGTGCGGGACCGAGACCCAGTACTTC. Residues: CSVVPCGTETQYF.

This clonotype was detected ten times or more. The V gene is TRBV27, the J gene TRBJ2-7; D ambiguous. The germline V and J ends were trimmed by 3 bases and 2 bases, with 14 bases remaining between them. CDR1 and CDR2 (germline): MNHEY, SMNVEV (reference sequence). CDR3 size: 15 residues. CDR3 sequence (DNA): TGTGCCAGCAGTTTTTCAGGTACGGGTACCTACGAGCAGTACTTC. Translated, it gives CASSFSGTGTYEQYF.

This clonotype has only a few counts. This chain uses TRBV6-2 or TRBV6-3 with TRBJ2-3; D possibly uses TRBD1 or TRBD2 (5 bases each). V was cut by 2 bases and J by 2 bases, with 17 bases left in between. This CDR3 has 17 residues. CDR1 and CDR2 from the germline V gene are MNHEY and SVGEGT. CDR3 bases: TGTGCCAGCAGTTACGCCCCACAGCAGGGAGCCACAGATACGCAGTATTTT. Translating it yields CASSYAPQQGATDTQYF.

The CDR3 sequence: CASSQLGGGTGELFF. Written as DNA, the CDR3 is TGTGCCAGCAGCCAATTGGGGGGAGGCACCGGGGAGCTGTTTTTT. The chain couples TRBV7-6 to TRBJ2-2; a possible D gene is TRBD2 (6 bases). V was pared by 5 bases and J by 4 bases, with 14 bases between. The CDR3 is made up of 15 amino acids. Germline lookup yields CDR1 SGHVS and CDR2 FNYEAQ. The whole variable domain, remainder taken from reference TRBV7-6 and TRBJ2-2, is GAGVSQSPRYKVTKRGQDVALRCDPISGHVSLYWYRQALGQGPEFLTYFNYEAQQDKSGLPNDRFSAERPEGSISTLTIQRTEQRDSAMYRCASSQLGGGTGELFFGEGSRLTVL.

About this clonotype itself: Just one base apart from a much larger clone, this may be a read error. The V and J genes are TRBV7-2 and TRBJ2-3, with 8 positions matching TRBD2. J gave up 4 bases and V 3 bases, and 9 bases lay outside the gene matches. CDR3 length: 16 residues. Looked up from germline, CDR1 is SGHTA and CDR2 is FQGNSA. The CDR3 DNA is TGTGCCAGCAGCTTCCTAGCGGGCCTAGGCCCAGATACGCAGTATTTT. This sequence encodes CASSFLAGLGPDTQYF.

This clonotype was observed a few times. The chain uses TRBV4-3 and TRBJ1-6; no clear D gene. The CDR3 has 15 residues. V lost 0 bases and J lost 6, with 9 bases in between. Germline V CDR1 and CDR2: LGHNA, YSLEER. The CDR3 DNA reads TGCGCCAGCAGCCAAGAAAAAGGGCGTAATTCACCCCTCCACTTT. Translation gives CASSQEKGRNSPLHF.

This clonotype was seen a handful of times. The V call is TRBV7-8, the J call TRBJ1-4, with 8 bases identical to TRBD1. The CDR3 runs to 14 residues. In germline, CDR1 is SGHVS, CDR2 FQNEAQ. Germline trimming cut 8 bases from V and 6 bases from J; bases unmatched to any gene: 8. The CDR3 nucleotides read TGTGCCAGCGCTGAGGACAGGGTATATGAAAAACTGTTTTTT. The encoded protein is CASAEDRVYEKLFF. Complete variable domain (other parts from reference TRBV7-8 and TRBJ1-4): GAGVSQSPRYKVAKRGQDVALRCDPISGHVSLFWYQQALGQGPEFLTYFQNEAQLDKSGLPSDRFFAERPEGSVSTLKIQRTQQEDSAVYLCASAEDRVYEKLFFGSGTQLSVL.

The J gene is TRBJ1-1, the V gene TRBV2; possibly TRBD1 for D (5 bases). Germline CDR1 is SNHLY and CDR2 is FYNNEI. Trimming took off 0 bases at V and 4 bases at J, with 9 bases between the two ends. This CDR3 has 14 amino acids. The CDR3 region is CASSEAVGVTEAFF. The CDR3 DNA reads TGTGCCAGCAGTGAAGCGGTAGGGGTCACTGAAGCTTTCTTT.

This rearrangement joins TRBV6-8 to TRBJ1-4; D uncertain. V gave up 5 bases and J gave up 15 bases, with 10 bases separating them. This CDR3 region has 10 residues. CDR1 MNHGY and CDR2 SAAAGT come from the germline V gene. This chain's CDR3 is CASSIPEVFF. CDR3 coding DNA: TGTGCCAGCAGTATACCCGAAGTGTTTTTT.

This clonotype was recorded many times. The V and J genes are TRBV24-1 and TRBJ2-1; 9 bases fit TRBD2. The germline V gene encodes CDR1 KGHDR and CDR2 SFDVKD. With V trimmed by 4 bases and J by 9 bases, 12 bases remained unmatched. The CDR3 length is 16 residues. The CDR3 sequence: CATSDLASELAGEQFF. In nucleotides, the CDR3 is TGTGCCACCAGTGACCTTGCCTCTGAACTAGCGGGTGAGCAGTTCTTC.

The table lists this clonotype with a few counts. This chain connects TRBV11-2 to TRBJ2-1; possibly TRBD2 for D (6 bases). Germline lookup yields CDR1 SGHAT and CDR2 FQNNGV. V was pared by 3 bases and J by 6 bases, with 12 bases between. This CDR3 contains 14 residues. The CDR3 here is CASSFIGGANEQFF. The CDR3 DNA sequence: TGTGCCAGCAGCTTCATTGGAGGGGCCAATGAGCAGTTCTTC.

Details on this clonotype: An end of the junction does not agree with germline; a read error may underlie this. The chain has TRBV3-1 and TRBJ2-7; 12 bases match TRBD2. Per germline, CDR1 LGHDT and CDR2 YNNKEL (reference sequence). The CDR3 is made up of 14 amino acids. CDR3 coding DNA: TGCGCCAGCAGCCAAATGACTAGCGGGAGCGAGCAGTACTTC. Translated: CASSQMTSGSEQYF.

This clonotype was seen repeatedly, ten times or more. V and J are TRBV4-1 and TRBJ2-7, with D perhaps being TRBD1 or TRBD2 (6 bases each). Trimming left V 0 bases short and J 2 bases short, with 8 bases between. CDR1 MGHRA and CDR2 YSYEKL come from the germline V gene. The CDR3 has 14 amino acids. CDR3 protein: CASSQDGGPYEQYF. The CDR3, as DNA: TGCGCCAGCAGCCAAGATGGGGGGCCCTACGAGCAGTACTTC.

This clonotype was counted many times. The genes are TRBV24-1 and TRBJ1-1; the D gene is possibly TRBD1 (5 bases). CDR3 length: 13 amino acids. Germline V gene lookup returns CDR1 KGHDR and CDR2 SFDVKD. Trimming shortened V by 6 bases and J by 5 bases, and 12 bases separated the two germline ends. The CDR3 loop is CATSLGGRTEAFF. DNA for the CDR3: TGTGCCACCAGTCTCGGGGGGAGGACTGAAGCTTTCTTT.

As for this clonotype: Relative to the germline gene, one junction end is altered; a read error may explain this. The rearrangement uses TRBV4-1 and TRBJ2-2; D may be TRBD2 (5 bases). The germline V gene encodes CDR1 MGHRA and CDR2 YSYEKL. This CDR3 comprises 15 residues. The CDR3 DNA sequence: TGCGCCAGCAGCCAAGTTATCAGCAACACCGGGGAGCTGCTTTTT. Its protein is CASSQVISNTGELLF.

In its sample, this clonotype was seen once. One base away lies a much larger clone, so this may be a sequencing read error. The J gene is TRBJ2-7, the V gene TRBV20-1, with 10 bases identical to TRBD1. The CDR3 loop spans 13 amino acids. Germline loops: CDR1 DFQATT, CDR2 SNEGSKA (reference sequence). The CDR3 DNA is TGCAGTGCAGGGACAGGGGTCACCTACGAGCAGCACTTC. This sequence encodes CSAGTGVTYEQHF.

This clonotype was picked up a small number of times. The J gene is TRBJ2-1, the V gene TRBV27; possibly TRBD1 or TRBD2 for D (7 bases each). The CDR3 length is 16 residues. V was pared by 4 bases and J by 7 bases, with 20 bases between. Germline values: CDR1 MNHEY, CDR2 SMNVEV (reference sequence). CDR3 loop: CASSSQTGRRGNEQFF. The DNA for the CDR3 is TGTGCCAGCAGTTCCCAGACAGGGCGGCGGGGGAATGAGCAGTTCTTC.

This clonotype has only a few counts. The junction shows a germline mismatch at one end, possibly a read error. The chain uses TRBV5-3 and TRBJ2-1; D is unclear. TRBV5-3 is placed among ORFs of uncertain function. CDR3 length: 13 amino acids. CDR3 in amino acids: CASSLPPAYEQFF. In nucleotides, the CDR3 is TGTGCCAGCAGCTTGCCCCCGGCTTATGAGCAGTTCTTC.

Remarks on this clonotype: This may stem from a read error, because a much larger clone lies one nucleotide away. The chain employs TRBV20-1 and TRBJ2-3; 8 nucleotides match TRBD1. Looked up from germline, CDR1 is DFQATT and CDR2 is SNEGSKA (reference sequence). The CDR3 runs 18 residues. DNA for the CDR3: TGCAGTGCTAGAGGGCAGCCGGCCGTGACAGGGGCCACAGGTACGCAGTATTTT. Translated: CSARGQPAVTGATGTQYF.

This clonotype appeared many times. J is TRBJ2-7 and V is TRBV12-3 or TRBV12-4; 11 nucleotides agree with TRBD2. The CDR3 runs 15 residues. J was trimmed by 3 bases and V by 3 bases; bases with no gene match: 4. The CDR3 nucleotides are TGTGCCAGCAGTTTTTTGGGACTAGCGGACTACGAGCAGTACTTC. Translated: CASSFLGLADYEQYF.

The chain links TRBV4-1 to TRBJ1-1; possibly TRBD1 for D (5 bases). CDR3 length: 14 residues. Germline CDR1 MGHRA, CDR2 YSYEKL. V shed 8 bases and J shed 2 bases, with 15 bases lying between them. This chain's CDR3 is CASGTATANTEAFF. The CDR3, as DNA: TGCGCCAGCGGCACCGCGACAGCAAACACTGAAGCTTTCTTT.

Only a few counts were recorded for this clonotype. The gene calls are TRBV4-3 and TRBJ2-7, with D possibly TRBD2 on 6 matching bases. This CDR3 spans 18 amino acids. The V and J ends lost 0 bases and 0 bases respectively, with 18 bases between them. CDR1 and CDR2 (germline): LGHNA, YSLEER. The CDR3, as DNA: TGCGCCAGCAGCCAAGACTGGATCCCTAGCGTCTACTCCTACGAGCAGTACTTC. Translated: CASSQDWIPSVYSYEQYF.

This chain connects TRBV4-2 to TRBJ2-7; tentatively, D is TRBD2 (6 bases). V gave up 0 bases and J gave up 2 bases, with 17 bases separating them. CDR3 length: 17 residues. Germline assignment: CDR1 LGHNA and CDR2 YNFKEQ. The CDR3 here is CASSQDLVWTTTYEQYF. The CDR3 DNA is TGTGCCAGCAGCCAAGATCTGGTGTGGACTACGACCTACGAGCAGTACTTC.

The chain couples TRBV7-9 to TRBJ1-5, with a tentative D call TRBD1 (5 bases). The CDR3 is 12 amino acids. Germline CDR1 and CDR2: SEHNR and FQNEAQ (reference sequence). V lost 7 bases to trimming and J lost 7 bases, with 11 bases between them. The CDR3, as DNA: TGTGCCAGCACCTCAGACAGACAGCCCCAGCATTTT. Translation gives CASTSDRQPQHF.

V and J are TRBV4-1 and TRBJ2-7, with 8 bases matching TRBD1. The junction had 13 bases not matched to a gene; V was cut back by 1 base and J by 2 bases. This CDR3 comprises 18 residues. Germline V gene lookup returns CDR1 MGHRA and CDR2 YSYEKL. CDR3 coding DNA: TGCGCCAGCAGCCAAGCATCGGTGGCGACAGGGGTAACCTACGAGCAGTACTTC. This encodes CASSQASVATGVTYEQYF.